This paragraph reports one T cell receptor beta chain. No antigen is known for it. Everyone who donated was a healthy bone marrow donor. The CDR3 has 14 residues. Germline V gene sequence: CDR1 ENHRY, CDR2 SYGVKD. V lost 4 bases, J lost 0 bases, and 10 bases lay in between. This PCR relied on a set of 60 Vbeta primers and 13 Jbeta primers. Only in-frame clones appear in the TCRdb table, and some are missing; sequencing was by immunoSEQ multiplex PCR. The table includes about 120,000 clones, over 70% detected once. The entry originates in a study of cytomegalovirus exposure and HLA in healthy donors. Study-wide results and caveats: CMV antigen specificity was confirmed in vitro for three CMV-associated chains. For presence/absence analyses, sequencing depth was assumed to be roughly uniform across donors.

The material sequenced was PBMCs. This chain links TRBV10-3 with TRBJ2-7, with a tentative D call TRBD2 (6 bases). The receptor's source is a female donor in good health and CMV-seronegative. CDR3 region: CAISAGDLSYEQYF. The CDR3 DNA reads TGTGCCATCAGTGCGGGGGACCTCTCCTACGAGCAGTACTTC.